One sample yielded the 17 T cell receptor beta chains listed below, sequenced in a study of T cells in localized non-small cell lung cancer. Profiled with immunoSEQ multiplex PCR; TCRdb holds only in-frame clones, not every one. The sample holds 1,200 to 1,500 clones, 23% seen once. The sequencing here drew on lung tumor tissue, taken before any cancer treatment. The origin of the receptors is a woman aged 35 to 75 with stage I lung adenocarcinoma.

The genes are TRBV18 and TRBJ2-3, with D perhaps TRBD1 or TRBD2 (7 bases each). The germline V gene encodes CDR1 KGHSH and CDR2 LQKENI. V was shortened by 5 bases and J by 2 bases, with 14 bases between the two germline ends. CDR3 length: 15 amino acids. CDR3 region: CASSSQGGLTDTQYF. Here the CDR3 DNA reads TGTGCCAGCTCATCCCAGGGGGGGCTCACAGATACGCAGTATTTT.

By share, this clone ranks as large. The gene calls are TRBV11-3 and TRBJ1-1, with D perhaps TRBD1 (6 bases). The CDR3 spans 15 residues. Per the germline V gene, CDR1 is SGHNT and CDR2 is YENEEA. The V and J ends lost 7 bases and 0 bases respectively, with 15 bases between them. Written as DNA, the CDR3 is TGTGCCAGCATCCCTGAGGAGGGGGTGAACACTGAAGCTTTCTTT. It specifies CASIPEEGVNTEAFF. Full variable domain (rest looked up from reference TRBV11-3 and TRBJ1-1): EAGVVQSPRYKIIEKKQPVAFWCNPISGHNTLYWYLQNLGQGPELLIRYENEEAVDDSQLPKDRFSAERLKGVDSTLKIQPAELGDSAVYLCASIPEEGVNTEAFFGQGTRLTVV.

The CDR3 bases are TGTGCCAGCAGCGCCCTGGCCGACGAGCAGTACTTC. Amino acid sequence: CASSALADEQYF. The chain employs TRBV9 and TRBJ2-7; D call uncertain. The V end lost 3 bases, the J end lost 5 bases, and 9 bases lay between the germline ends. The CDR3 has 12 residues. In germline, CDR1 is SGDLS, CDR2 YYNGEE.

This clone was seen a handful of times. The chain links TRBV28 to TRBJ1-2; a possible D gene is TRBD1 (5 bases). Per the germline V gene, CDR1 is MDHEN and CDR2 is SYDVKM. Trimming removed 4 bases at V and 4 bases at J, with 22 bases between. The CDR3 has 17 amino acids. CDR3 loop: CASSSKIGQGWGYGYTF. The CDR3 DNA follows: TGTGCCAGCAGTTCCAAGATAGGGCAGGGATGGGGCTATGGCTACACCTTC.

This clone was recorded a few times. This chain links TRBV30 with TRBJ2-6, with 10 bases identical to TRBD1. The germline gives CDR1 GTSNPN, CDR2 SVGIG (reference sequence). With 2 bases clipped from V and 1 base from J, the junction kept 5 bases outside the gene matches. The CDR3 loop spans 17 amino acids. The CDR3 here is CAWSLTGGGSGANVLTF. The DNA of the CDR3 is TGTGCCTGGAGTCTGACAGGGGGCGGATCTGGGGCCAACGTCCTGACTTTC.

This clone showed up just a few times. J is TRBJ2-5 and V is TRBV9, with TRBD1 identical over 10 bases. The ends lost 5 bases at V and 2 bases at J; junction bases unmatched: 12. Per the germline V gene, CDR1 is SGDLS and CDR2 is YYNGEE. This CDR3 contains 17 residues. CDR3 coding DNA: TGTGCCAGCAGGTCGGGACAGGGGAGGATAGAGCAAGAGACCCAGTACTTC. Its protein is CASRSGQGRIEQETQYF.

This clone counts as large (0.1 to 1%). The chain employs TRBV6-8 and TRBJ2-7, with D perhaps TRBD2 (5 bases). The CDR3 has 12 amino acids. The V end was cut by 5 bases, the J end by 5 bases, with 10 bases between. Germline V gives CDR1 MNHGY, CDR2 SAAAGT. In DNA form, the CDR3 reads TGTGCCAGCAGTGTGGTACTAGACGAGCAGTACTTC. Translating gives CASSVVLDEQYF.

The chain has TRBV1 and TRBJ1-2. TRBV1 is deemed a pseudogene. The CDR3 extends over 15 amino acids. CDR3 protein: CASTPGPGWPGGYTF. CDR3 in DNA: TGCGCCAGCACACCTGGACCGGGATGGCCTGGGGGCTACACCTTC.

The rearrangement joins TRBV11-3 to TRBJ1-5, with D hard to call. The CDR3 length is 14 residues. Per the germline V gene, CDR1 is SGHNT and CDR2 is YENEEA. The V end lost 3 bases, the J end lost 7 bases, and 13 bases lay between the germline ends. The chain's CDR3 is CASSLAARRQPQHF. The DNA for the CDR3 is TGTGCCAGCAGCTTGGCGGCGCGGAGGCAGCCCCAGCATTTT.

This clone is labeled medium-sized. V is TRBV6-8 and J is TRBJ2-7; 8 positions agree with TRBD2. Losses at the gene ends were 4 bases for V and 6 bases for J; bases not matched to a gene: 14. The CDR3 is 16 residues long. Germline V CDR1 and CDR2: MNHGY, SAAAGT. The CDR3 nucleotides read TGTGCCAGCAGTTTCATCCCTAGCGGGTCTAGTGTCGAGCAGTACTTC. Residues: CASSFIPSGSSVEQYF.

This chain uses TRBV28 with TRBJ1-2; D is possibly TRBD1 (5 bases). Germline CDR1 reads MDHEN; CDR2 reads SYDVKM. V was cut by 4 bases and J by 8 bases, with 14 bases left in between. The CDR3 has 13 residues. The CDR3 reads CASSSLLGGGYTF. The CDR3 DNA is TGTGCCAGCAGTTCCCTCCTCGGGGGAGGCTACACCTTC.

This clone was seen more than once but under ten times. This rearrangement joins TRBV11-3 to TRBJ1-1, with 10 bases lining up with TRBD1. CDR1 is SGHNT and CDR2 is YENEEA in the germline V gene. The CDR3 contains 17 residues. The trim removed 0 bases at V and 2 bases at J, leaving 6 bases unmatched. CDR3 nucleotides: TGTGCCAGCAGCTTAGATCCCTGGACAGGGGGAAACACTGAAGCTTTCTTT. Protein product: CASSLDPWTGGNTEAFF.

The CDR3 sequence: CSGTGKNTGELFF. CDR3 sequence (DNA): TGCAGCGGTACAGGGAAAAACACCGGGGAGCTGTTTTTT. The rearrangement uses TRBV29-1 and TRBJ2-2; tentative D call: TRBD1 (6 bases). Trimming shortened V by 7 bases and J by 2 bases, and 11 bases separated the two germline ends. This CDR3 is built from 13 residues. From germline, CDR1 is SQVTM and CDR2 ANQGSEA.

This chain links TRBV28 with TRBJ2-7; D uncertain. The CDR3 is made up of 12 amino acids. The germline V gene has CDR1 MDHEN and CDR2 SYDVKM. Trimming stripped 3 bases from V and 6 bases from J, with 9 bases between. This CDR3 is CASSLQRFEQYF. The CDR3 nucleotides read TGTGCCAGCAGTTTGCAGAGGTTCGAGCAGTACTTC. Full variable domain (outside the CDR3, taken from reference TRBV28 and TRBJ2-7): DVKVTQSSRYLVKRTGEKVFLECVQDMDHENMFWYRQDPGLGLRLIYFSYDVKMKEKGDIPEGYSVSREKKERFSLILESASTNQTSMYLCASSLQRFEQYFGPGTRLTVT.

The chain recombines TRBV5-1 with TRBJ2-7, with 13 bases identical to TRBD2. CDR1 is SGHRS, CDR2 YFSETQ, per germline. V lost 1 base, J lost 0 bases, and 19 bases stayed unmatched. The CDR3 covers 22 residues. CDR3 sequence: CASSLRGTSGISISSISYEQYF. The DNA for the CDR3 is TGCGCCAGCAGCTTGAGGGGGACTAGCGGGATTTCCATCTCCTCTATCTCCTACGAGCAGTACTTC.

The CDR3 loop reads CASSFSGSNTEAFF. CDR3 in DNA: TGTGCCAGCAGCTTCTCAGGGTCGAACACTGAAGCTTTCTTT. The chain recombines TRBV11-3 with TRBJ1-1, with D perhaps TRBD1 (5 bases). The CDR3 is 14 amino acids. Germline V gives CDR1 SGHNT, CDR2 YENEEA. The V gene lost 3 bases and the J gene lost 1 base, with 9 bases spanning the gap.

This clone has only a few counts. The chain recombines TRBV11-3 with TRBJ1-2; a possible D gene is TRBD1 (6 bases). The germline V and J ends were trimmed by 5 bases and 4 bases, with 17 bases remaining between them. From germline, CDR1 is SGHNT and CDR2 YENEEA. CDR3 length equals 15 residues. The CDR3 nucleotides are TGTGCCAGCAGCCAAGTTGAAGGAGGGGGCTATGGCTACACCTTC. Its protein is CASSQVEGGGYGYTF. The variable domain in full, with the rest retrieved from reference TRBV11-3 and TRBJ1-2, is EAGVVQSPRYKIIEKKQPVAFWCNPISGHNTLYWYLQNLGQGPELLIRYENEEAVDDSQLPKDRFSAERLKGVDSTLKIQPAELGDSAVYLCASSQVEGGGYGYTFGSGTRLTVV.